Given below is one TCR beta chain in context. This clonotype was detected a few times. Its target antigen remains unknown. No base qualities exist here, and no much larger clone lies one base off it. TCRdb names Illumina HiSeq 2000 as the instrument used. Multiplex PCR amplification was used to generate the TCR beta chain libraries. High-throughput sequencing was used to analyze the amplified TCR beta chain products. Starting from the raw public reads, TCRdb applied fastp trimming at Q25, assembled clones with MiXCR and retained in-frame beta chains. For every CDR3 protein sequence, its rows merge into one entry that carries the most common genes and DNA. This sample is represented by 200,000 to 300,000 distinct CDR3 sequences; around 31% of them were singletons. Roughly 1.1% of the sample is held by the ten biggest clonotypes. Lymph node samples were obtained from the axillary draining lymph nodes of breast cancer patients.

The germline V gene yields SNHLY for CDR1 and FYNNEI for CDR2. For this chain, trimming is 6 bases at the V end and 5 bases at the J end, and the number of junction bases without a gene match is 12. Its CDR3 holds 15 amino acids, cysteine through phenylalanine. Here the CDR3 DNA is all that survives: 45 bases in frame from base 1. This specimen belongs to a study of breast tumors, draining lymph nodes, adjacent tissues (dated by TCRdb to between 2015 and 2016). For the study in its entirety: Breast cancer patients provided tumor, adjacent nontumor tissue and axillary lymph nodes, and the study compared the TCR beta repertoires across these three sources. In human breast cancer, the study set out to assess how tumor, surrounding tissue and draining lymph node repertoires relate to one another and whether T cells might be exchanged between them. General conclusions and limits of the study: The data were considered consistent with most tumor T cells being derived from the lymph node and subsequently expanding within tumor tissue. The similarity between tumor and nontumor tissue repertoires was significantly greater in luminal-like breast cancer than in basal-like breast cancer. The conclusion that tumor T cells originate in lymph nodes was framed as consistent with a hypothesis rather than directly demonstrated. Tumor T-cell repertoires showed less diversity than lymph node repertoires and more diversity than nontumor tissue repertoires, and tumor T-cell repertoires showed preferential V and J gene usage.

This receptor chain uses TRBV2 and TRBJ2-7, and 8 junction bases match TRBD2. The material sequenced was axillary lymph node tissue. The source is a female donor with breast cancer. Some clones in this sample may be carry-over from other donors' samples. The DNA sequence follows: TGTGCCAGCAGGCCGACTAGCGCCCGGTCCCACGAGCAGTACTTC. It translates as CASRPTSARSHEQYF. Beyond the CDR3, the reference TRBV2 and TRBJ2-7 genes provide the residues; the full variable domain reads: EPEVTQTPSHQVTQMGQEVILRCVPISNHLYFYWYRQILGQKVEFLVSFYNNEISEKSEIFDDQFSVERPDGSNFTLKIRSTKLEDSAMYFCASRPTSARSHEQYFGPGTRLTVT.